This T cell receptor (beta chain) stems from a study of T-cell memory formation after mild COVID-19. Regarding the study as a whole: Some clones that responded were present in memory (sampled pre-infection), which suggests cross-reactive memory joined.

The CDR3 consists of 15 residues. Germline CDR1 is KGHDR and CDR2 is SFDVKD. The ends were cut back, 4 bases at V and 7 bases at J, with 15 bases in the middle. On this clonotype itself: Its specificity is not known.

TCR alpha and TCR beta cDNA libraries carrying sample barcodes and UMIs came from 5'RACE with constant-segment primers. TCRdb recomputed calls from the 5' RACE reads with MiXCR, one row per CDR3 protein. The sample lists under 300,000 distinct CDR3 sequences; around 17% were seen once. Sequencing was done on a sample of PBMCs or a T cell subset sorted from them (not recorded which). The chain links TRBV24-1 to TRBJ1-4, with D unclear. This receptor was taken from a man in his late teens or twenties who had mild COVID-19 (a few samples of this study predate the infection). Cell type and time point are not known. CDR3 amino acids: CATSERPLRGEKLFF. The DNA for the CDR3 is TGTGCCACCAGTGAAAGGCCCCTACGGGGTGAAAAACTGTTTTTT.